This section outlines one T cell receptor (beta chain) sequence together with its context. TCRdb keeps only in-frame clones here, not all; method: immunoSEQ multiplex PCR. The sample yields some 330,000 clones, roughly nine tenths seen once. This entry belongs to a study of blood T cell repertoires in COVID-19. Study overall: Researchers got acute and convalescent COVID-19 samples from the United States, Italy and Spain.

The V gene's germline CDR1 is SGHRS and CDR2 YFSETQ. The V gene end was trimmed by 4 bases and the J gene end by 6 bases; junction bases not matched to a gene: 13. CDR3 size: 16 residues. Sequences were obtained from PBMCs or T cells enriched from blood (not recorded which). This TCR derives from a woman aged 25 to 45 who had recovered from COVID-19. The chain employs TRBV5-1 and TRBJ1-2; 9 positions match TRBD1. CDR3: CASSPGTGLFRHGYTF. CDR3 nucleotide sequence: TGCGCCAGCAGCCCCGGGACAGGGTTGTTTAGACATGGCTACACCTTC.